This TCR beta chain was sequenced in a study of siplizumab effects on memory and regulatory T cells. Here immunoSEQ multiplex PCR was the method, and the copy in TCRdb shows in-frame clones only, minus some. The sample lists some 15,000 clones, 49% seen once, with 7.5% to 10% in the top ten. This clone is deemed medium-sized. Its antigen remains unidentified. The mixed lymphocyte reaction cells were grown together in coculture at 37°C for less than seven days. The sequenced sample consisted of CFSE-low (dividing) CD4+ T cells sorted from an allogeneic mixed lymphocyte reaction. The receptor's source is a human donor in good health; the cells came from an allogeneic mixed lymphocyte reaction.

CDR3 loop: CASSLDRGNTQYF. The CDR3 DNA sequence: TGTGCCAGCAGCCTGGACAGGGGCAATACGCAGTATTTT. The chain joins TRBV5-4 to TRBJ2-3, with 9 nucleotides matching TRBD1. In germline, CDR1 is SGHNT, CDR2 YYREEE (reference sequence). The CDR3 is 13 residues long. With 4 bases clipped from V and 7 bases from J, the junction kept 4 bases outside the gene matches.